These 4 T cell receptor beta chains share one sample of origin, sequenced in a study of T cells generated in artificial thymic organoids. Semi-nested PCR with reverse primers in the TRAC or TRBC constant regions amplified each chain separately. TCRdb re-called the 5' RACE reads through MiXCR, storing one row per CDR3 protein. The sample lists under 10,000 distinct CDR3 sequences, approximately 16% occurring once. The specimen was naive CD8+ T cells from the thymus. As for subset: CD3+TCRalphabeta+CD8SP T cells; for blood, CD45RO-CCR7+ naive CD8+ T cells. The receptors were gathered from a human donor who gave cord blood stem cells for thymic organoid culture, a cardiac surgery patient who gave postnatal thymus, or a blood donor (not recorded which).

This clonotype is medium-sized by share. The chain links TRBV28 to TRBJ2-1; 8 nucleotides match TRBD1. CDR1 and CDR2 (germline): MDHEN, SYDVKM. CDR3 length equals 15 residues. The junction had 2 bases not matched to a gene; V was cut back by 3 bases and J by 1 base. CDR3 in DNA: TGTGCCAGCAGTTTTCACAGGGGGTCCTACAATGAGCAGTTCTTC. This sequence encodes CASSFHRGSYNEQFF. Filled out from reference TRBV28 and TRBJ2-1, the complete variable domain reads DVKVTQSSRYLVKRTGEKVFLECVQDMDHENMFWYRQDPGLGLRLIYFSYDVKMKEKGDIPEGYSVSREKKERFSLILESASTNQTSMYLCASSFHRGSYNEQFFGPGTRLTVL.

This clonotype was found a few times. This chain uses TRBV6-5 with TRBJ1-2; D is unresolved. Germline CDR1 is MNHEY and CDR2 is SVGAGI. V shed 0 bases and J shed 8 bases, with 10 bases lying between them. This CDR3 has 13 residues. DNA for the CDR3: TGTGCCAGCAGTTACTCGCTCGTAGCCGGCTACACCTTC. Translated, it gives CASSYSLVAGYTF.

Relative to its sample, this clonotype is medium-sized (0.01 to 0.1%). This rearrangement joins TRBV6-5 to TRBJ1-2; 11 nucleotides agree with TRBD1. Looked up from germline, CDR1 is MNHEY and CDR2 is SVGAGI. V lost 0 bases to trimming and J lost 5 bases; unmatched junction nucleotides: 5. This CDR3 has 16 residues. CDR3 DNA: TGTGCCAGCAGTTACTCGGACCGGGACAGGGGGTATGGCTACACCTTC. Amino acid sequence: CASSYSDRDRGYGYTF.

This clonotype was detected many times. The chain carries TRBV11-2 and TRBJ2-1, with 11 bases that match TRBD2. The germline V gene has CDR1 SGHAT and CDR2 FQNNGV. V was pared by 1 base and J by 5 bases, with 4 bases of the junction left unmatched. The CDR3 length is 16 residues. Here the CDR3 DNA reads TGTGCCAGCAGCTTAGGAGAGGGACTAGCGGACAATGAGCAGTTCTTC. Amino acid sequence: CASSLGEGLADNEQFF.